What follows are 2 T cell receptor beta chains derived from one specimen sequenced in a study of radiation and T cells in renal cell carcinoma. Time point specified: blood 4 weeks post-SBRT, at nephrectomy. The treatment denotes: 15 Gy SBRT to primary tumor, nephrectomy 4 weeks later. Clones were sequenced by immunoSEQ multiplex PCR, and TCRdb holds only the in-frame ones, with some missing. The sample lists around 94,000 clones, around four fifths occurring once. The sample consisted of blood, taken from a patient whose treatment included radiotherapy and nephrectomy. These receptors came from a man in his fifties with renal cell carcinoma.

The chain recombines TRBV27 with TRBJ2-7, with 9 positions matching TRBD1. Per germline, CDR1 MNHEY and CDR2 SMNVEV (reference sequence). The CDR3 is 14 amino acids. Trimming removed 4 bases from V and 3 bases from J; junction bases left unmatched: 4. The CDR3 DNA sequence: TGTGCCAGCAGTTGGGGACAGGGAGACTACGAGCAGTACTTC. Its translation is CASSWGQGDYEQYF.

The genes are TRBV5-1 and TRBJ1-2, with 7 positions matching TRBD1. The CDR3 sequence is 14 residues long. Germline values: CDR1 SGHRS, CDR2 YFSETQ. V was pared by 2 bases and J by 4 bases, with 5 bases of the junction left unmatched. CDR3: CASSFEGQSYGYTF. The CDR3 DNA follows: TGCGCCAGCAGCTTTGAGGGACAGAGCTATGGCTACACCTTC.